This T cell receptor beta chain came from a study of breast tumors, draining lymph nodes, adjacent tissues. Broader study findings: The data were judged consistent with most tumor T cells coming from lymph node and expanding in tumor. Tumor T cell lymph node origin was a supported hypothesis, not proven. Compared with lymph nodes, tumors were less diverse; compared with nontumor tissue, more. Luminal-like breast cancer showed significantly greater tumor-nontumor repertoire similarity than basal-like breast cancer did.

TCRdb used MiXCR to reprocess the multiplex PCR reads, holding one entry per CDR3 protein. The top ten clones hold roughly 4% of a sample with 180,000 or so distinct CDR3 sequences, approximately 30% of them seen once. Axillary draining lymph nodes of breast cancer patients supplied the node samples. With V trimmed by 5 bases and J by 11 bases, 6 bases remained unmatched. Germline CDR1 MNHNS, CDR2 SASEGT. This CDR3 region has 13 residues. At least ten counts were recorded for this clonotype. Its antigen is undetermined. This TCR was sampled from a female donor with breast cancer. Some clones in this sample may be carry-over from other donors' samples. The rearrangement joins TRBV6-1 to TRBJ1-2; 12 bases line up with TRBD1. Sequencing input: axillary lymph node tissue. The CDR3 DNA is TGTGCCAGCAGTCGGGACAGGGGGCGTGGATACACCTTC. Translation gives CASSRDRGRGYTF.